The rows below give T cell receptor beta chains drawn from one sample of a study of blood T cell repertoires in COVID-19. Only in-frame clones appear in the TCRdb table, and some are missing; sequencing was by immunoSEQ multiplex PCR. The sample shows 100,000 to 150,000 clones, around 85% of them seen only once. The sample consisted of peripheral blood. Receptors originate from a man aged 25 to 40 with COVID-19, enrolled during active disease. The CDR3 runs from the conserved cysteine through the conserved F or W. D genes are given only for firm matches. Expanded clones are given a class, and other clones once, few, many or no size at all.

D gene | J gene | V gene | clone size | CDR3 length | CDR3 protein | CDR3 DNA
- | TRBJ2-5 | TRBV20-1 | - | 15 | CSASRYGSPKETQYF | TGCAGTGCTAGTCGGTACGGGAGCCCCAAAGAGACCCAGTACTTC
TRBD2 | TRBJ2-7 | TRBV7-8 | - | 18 | CASSLSFPGLAGSYEQYF | TGTGCCAGCAGCTTATCATTTCCGGGACTAGCTGGATCCTACGAGCAGTACTTC
- | TRBJ1-5 | TRBV5-5 | many | 15 | CASSYMGGSNQPQHF | TGTGCCAGCAGCTACATGGGGGGGTCCAATCAGCCCCAGCATTTT
- | TRBJ1-1 | TRBV5-1 | - | 12 | CASSFEGSEAFF | TGCGCCAGCAGCTTTGAGGGTTCTGAAGCTTTCTTT
- | TRBJ1-6 | TRBV7-8 | - | 14 | CASSSTGPLAPLHF | TGTGCCAGCAGCTCGACAGGACCACTGGCACCCCTCCACTTT
- | TRBJ1-2 | TRBV27 | - | 13 | CASSLTGNYGYTF | TGTGCCAGCAGTTTAACGGGGAACTATGGCTACACCTTC
TRBD2 | TRBJ2-2 | TRBV19 | - | 15 | CASRPGAGNTGELFF | TGTGCCAGTCGACCAGGAGCGGGAAACACCGGGGAGCTGTTTTTT
- | TRBJ1-2 | TRBV4-3 | once | 13 | CASSQEQGYGYTF | TGCGCCAGCAGCCAAGAACAGGGCTATGGCTACACCTTC
- | TRBJ2-7 | TRBV28 | - | 13 | CASSTSGLGKQYF | TGTGCCAGCAGTACCTCAGGGTTAGGCAAGCAGTACTTC
- | TRBJ1-2 | TRBV2 | - | 14 | CASSEALAGNGYTF | TGTGCCAGCAGTGAAGCGCTGGCAGGGAATGGCTACACCTTC
- | TRBJ1-1 | TRBV24-1 | - | 13 | CATSVGGGTEAFF | TGTGCCACCAGTGTTGGGGGAGGTACTGAAGCTTTCTTT
- | TRBJ1-1 | TRBV27 | many | 13 | CASSWNRNTEAFF | TGTGCCAGCAGTTGGAACAGGAACACTGAAGCTTTCTTT
- | TRBJ1-3 | TRBV12-3/TRBV12-4 | - | 12 | CASSPEGNTIYF | TGTGCCAGCAGCCCTGAGGGAAACACCATATATTTT
- | TRBJ2-1 | TRBV29-1 | once | 12 | CSVDKTSDEQFF | TGCAGCGTTGACAAGACTAGTGATGAGCAGTTCTTC
- | TRBJ1-5 | TRBV19 | - | 15 | CASSLRRGSNQPQHF | TGTGCCAGTAGTCTCCGGAGGGGAAGCAATCAGCCCCAGCATTTT
- | TRBJ2-7 | TRBV2 | - | 13 | CASSAQGSGEQYF | TGTGCCAGCAGTGCACAGGGCTCGGGGGAGCAGTACTTC
- | TRBJ2-2 | TRBV7-2 | - | 13 | CASSLGRSGELFF | TGTGCCAGCAGCTTAGGGAGGTCCGGGGAGCTGTTTTTT
TRBD1 | TRBJ1-4 | TRBV19 | - | 16 | CASSKGTVATNEKLFF | TGTGCCAGTAGTAAGGGGACAGTTGCAACTAATGAAAAACTGTTTTTT
TRBD1 | TRBJ2-1 | TRBV2 | - | 15 | CASTLGGTGAVEQFF | TGTGCCAGCACTTTGGGGGGGACAGGGGCTGTTGAGCAGTTCTTC
TRBD1 | TRBJ2-1 | TRBV5-1 | few | 14 | CASSFGTGSNEQFF | TGCGCCAGCAGCTTTGGGACAGGGAGCAATGAGCAGTTCTTC
- | TRBJ1-3 | TRBV5-1 | - | 14 | CASSPLASGNTIYF | TGCGCCAGCAGCCCATTGGCCTCTGGAAACACCATATATTTT
- | TRBJ2-1 | TRBV11-3 | few | 15 | CASSFLRGPYNEQFF | TGTGCCAGCAGCTTCTTGCGGGGCCCCTACAATGAGCAGTTCTTC
- | TRBJ1-3 | TRBV7-9 | - | 16 | CASSLDLWFSGNTIYF | TGTGCCAGCAGCTTAGACTTATGGTTCTCTGGAAACACCATATATTTT
TRBD1 | TRBJ2-7 | TRBV11-3 | - | 13 | CASSMGQGDEQYF | TGTGCCAGCAGCATGGGACAGGGGGACGAGCAGTACTTC
TRBD1 | TRBJ2-7 | TRBV5-1 | - | 14 | CASSSTGGNYEQYF | TGCGCCAGCAGCTCGACAGGGGGGAACTACGAGCAGTACTTC
- | TRBJ1-1 | TRBV24-1 | - | 9 | CATTPWAFF | TGTGCCACAACTCCATGGGCTTTCTTT
- | TRBJ1-2 | TRBV29-1 | - | 14 | CSVEDGGGNYGYTF | TGCAGCGTTGAAGATGGGGGGGGTAACTATGGCTACACCTTC
TRBD1 | TRBJ1-2 | TRBV6-5 | - | 15 | CASSNRDRGNYGYTF | TGTGCCAGCAGTAACCGGGACAGGGGTAACTATGGCTACACCTTC
TRBD1 | TRBJ1-1 | TRBV6-5 | - | 13 | CASRGQEDTEAFF | TGTGCCAGCAGGGGACAGGAGGACACTGAAGCTTTCTTT
- | TRBJ2-6 | TRBV6-1 | - | 16 | CASSEDVGSGANVLTF | TGTGCCAGCAGTGAAGATGTCGGCTCTGGGGCCAACGTCCTGACTTTC
TRBD1 | TRBJ1-4 | TRBV24-1 | - | 15 | CATSAGRGPGEKLFF | TGTGCCACCAGTGCGGGAAGGGGGCCAGGTGAAAAACTGTTTTTT
TRBD2 | TRBJ2-7 | TRBV28 | - | 18 | CASRTAGASGPQWYEQYF | TGTGCCAGCAGAACCGCCGGGGCTAGCGGCCCTCAATGGTACGAGCAGTACTTC